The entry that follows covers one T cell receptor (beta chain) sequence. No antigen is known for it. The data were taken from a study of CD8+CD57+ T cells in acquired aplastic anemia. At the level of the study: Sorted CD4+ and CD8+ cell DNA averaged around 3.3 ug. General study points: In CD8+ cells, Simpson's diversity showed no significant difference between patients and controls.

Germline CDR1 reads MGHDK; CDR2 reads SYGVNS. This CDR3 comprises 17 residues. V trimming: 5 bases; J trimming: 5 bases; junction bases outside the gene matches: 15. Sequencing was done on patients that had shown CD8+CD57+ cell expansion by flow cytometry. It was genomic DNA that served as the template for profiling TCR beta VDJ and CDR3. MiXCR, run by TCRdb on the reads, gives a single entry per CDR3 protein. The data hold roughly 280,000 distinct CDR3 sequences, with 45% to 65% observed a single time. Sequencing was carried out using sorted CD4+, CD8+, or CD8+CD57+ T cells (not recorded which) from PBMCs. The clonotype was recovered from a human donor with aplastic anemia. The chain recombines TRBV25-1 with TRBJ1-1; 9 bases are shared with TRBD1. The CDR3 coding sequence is TGTGCCAGCAGTAAGGGACAGGGTAGCCTAGCGGAGACTGAAGCTTTCTTT. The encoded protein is CASSKGQGSLAETEAFF. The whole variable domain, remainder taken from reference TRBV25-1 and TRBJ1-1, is EADIYQTPRYLVIGTGKKITLECSQTMGHDKMYWYQQDPGMELHLIHYSYGVNSTEKGDLSSESTVSRIRTEHFPLTLESARPSHTSQYLCASSKGQGSLAETEAFFGQGTRLTVV.